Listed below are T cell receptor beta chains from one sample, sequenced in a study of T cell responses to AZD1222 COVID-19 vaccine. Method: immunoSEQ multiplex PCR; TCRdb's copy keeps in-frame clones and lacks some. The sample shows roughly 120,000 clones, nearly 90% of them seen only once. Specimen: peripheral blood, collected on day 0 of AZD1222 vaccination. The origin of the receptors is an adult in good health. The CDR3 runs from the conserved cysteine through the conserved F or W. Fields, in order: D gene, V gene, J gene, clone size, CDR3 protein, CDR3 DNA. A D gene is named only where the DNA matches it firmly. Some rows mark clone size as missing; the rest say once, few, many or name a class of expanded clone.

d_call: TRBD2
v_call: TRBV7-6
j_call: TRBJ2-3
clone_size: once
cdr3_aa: CASSLGNGGAVDTQYF
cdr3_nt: TGTGCCAGCAGCTTAGGAAACGGGGGGGCCGTAGATACGCAGTATTTT

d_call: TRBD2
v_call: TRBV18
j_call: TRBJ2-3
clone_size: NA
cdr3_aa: CASSNQRGALTDTQYF
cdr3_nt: TGTGCCAGCTCCAATCAGCGGGGGGCCCTCACAGATACGCAGTATTTT

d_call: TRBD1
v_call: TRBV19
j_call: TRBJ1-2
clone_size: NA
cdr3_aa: CASSIYRDRVIPGYTF
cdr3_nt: TGTGCCAGTAGTATCTACCGGGACAGGGTTATCCCTGGCTACACCTTC

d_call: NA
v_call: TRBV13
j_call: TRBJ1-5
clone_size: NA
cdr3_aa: CASSLGPGNQPQHF
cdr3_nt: TGTGCCAGCAGCTTAGGCCCAGGGAATCAGCCCCAGCATTTT

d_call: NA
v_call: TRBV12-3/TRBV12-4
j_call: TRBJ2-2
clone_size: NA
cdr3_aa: CASTQINTGELFF
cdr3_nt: TGTGCCAGCACTCAGATAAACACCGGGGAGCTGTTTTTT

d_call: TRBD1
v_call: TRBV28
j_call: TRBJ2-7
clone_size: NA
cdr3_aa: CASHAPGQARYEQYF
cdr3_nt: TGTGCCAGCCACGCTCCGGGACAGGCACGCTACGAGCAGTACTTC

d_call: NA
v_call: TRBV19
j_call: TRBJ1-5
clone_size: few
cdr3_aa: CASSIRGAGDQPQHF
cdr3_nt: TGTGCCAGTAGTATTCGGGGGGCTGGGGATCAGCCCCAGCATTTT

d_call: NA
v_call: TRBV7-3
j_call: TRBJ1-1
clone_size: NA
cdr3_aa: CASSLIPGRGTEAFF
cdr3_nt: TGTGCCAGCAGCTTAATTCCAGGGAGGGGCACTGAAGCTTTCTTT

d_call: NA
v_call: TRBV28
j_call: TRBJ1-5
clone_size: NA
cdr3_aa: CASSLSGSYQPQHF
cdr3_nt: TGTGCCAGCAGTTTATCAGGGTCCTATCAGCCCCAGCATTTT

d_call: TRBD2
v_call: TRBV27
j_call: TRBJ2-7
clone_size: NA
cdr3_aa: CASSSGTRGEQYF
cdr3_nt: TGTGCCAGCAGCTCCGGGACTAGGGGCGAGCAGTACTTC

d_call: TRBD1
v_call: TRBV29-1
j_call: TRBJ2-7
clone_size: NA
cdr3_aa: CSVLQGGTYEQYF
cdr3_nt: TGCAGCGTGTTACAGGGGGGAACCTACGAGCAGTACTTC

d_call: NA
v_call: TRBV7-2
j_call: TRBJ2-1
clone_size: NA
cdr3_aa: CASSLGAGHYNEQFF
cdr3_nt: TGTGCCAGCAGCTTAGGGGCAGGACACTACAATGAGCAGTTCTTC

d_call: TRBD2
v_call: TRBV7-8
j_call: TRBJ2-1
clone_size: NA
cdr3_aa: CASSLGLAGIEQFF
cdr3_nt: TGTGCCAGCAGCTTAGGACTAGCGGGGATTGAGCAGTTCTTC

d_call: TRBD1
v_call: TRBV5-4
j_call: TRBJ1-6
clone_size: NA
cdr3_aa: CASNEGADNSPLHF
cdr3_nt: TGTGCCAGCAACGAGGGGGCGGATAATTCACCCCTCCACTTT

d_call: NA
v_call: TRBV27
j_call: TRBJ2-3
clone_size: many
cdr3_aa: CASRRGASTDTQYF
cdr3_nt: TGTGCCAGCAGAAGGGGTGCCAGCACAGATACGCAGTATTTT

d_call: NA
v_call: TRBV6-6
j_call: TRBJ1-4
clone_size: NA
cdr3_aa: CASSYKVAEKLFF
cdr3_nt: TGTGCCAGCAGTTACAAGGTTGCTGAAAAACTGTTTTTT

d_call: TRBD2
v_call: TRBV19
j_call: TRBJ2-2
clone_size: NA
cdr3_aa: CASSTAGGWTGELFF
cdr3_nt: TGTGCCAGTAGTACCGCGGGAGGCTGGACCGGGGAGCTGTTTTTT

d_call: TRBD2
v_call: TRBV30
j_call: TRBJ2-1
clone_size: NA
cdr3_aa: CAWSGPGLGLQLEFF
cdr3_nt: TGTGCCTGGAGTGGGCCGGGACTAGGCCTGCAGCTAGAGTTCTTC

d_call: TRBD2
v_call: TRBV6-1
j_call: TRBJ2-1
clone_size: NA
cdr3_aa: CASSEVFRTSGSNEQFF
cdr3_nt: TGTGCCAGCAGTGAGGTCTTTCGGACTAGCGGGAGCAATGAGCAGTTCTTC

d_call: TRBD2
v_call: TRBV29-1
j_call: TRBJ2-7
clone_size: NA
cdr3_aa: CSVGTSYPSAGGKYF
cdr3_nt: TGCAGCGTTGGGACATCCTACCCCTCCGCGGGGGGAAAGTACTTC

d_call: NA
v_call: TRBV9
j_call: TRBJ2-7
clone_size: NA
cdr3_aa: CASSAEGQGSYEQYF
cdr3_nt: TGTGCCAGCAGCGCCGAGGGGCAGGGATCCTACGAGCAGTACTTC